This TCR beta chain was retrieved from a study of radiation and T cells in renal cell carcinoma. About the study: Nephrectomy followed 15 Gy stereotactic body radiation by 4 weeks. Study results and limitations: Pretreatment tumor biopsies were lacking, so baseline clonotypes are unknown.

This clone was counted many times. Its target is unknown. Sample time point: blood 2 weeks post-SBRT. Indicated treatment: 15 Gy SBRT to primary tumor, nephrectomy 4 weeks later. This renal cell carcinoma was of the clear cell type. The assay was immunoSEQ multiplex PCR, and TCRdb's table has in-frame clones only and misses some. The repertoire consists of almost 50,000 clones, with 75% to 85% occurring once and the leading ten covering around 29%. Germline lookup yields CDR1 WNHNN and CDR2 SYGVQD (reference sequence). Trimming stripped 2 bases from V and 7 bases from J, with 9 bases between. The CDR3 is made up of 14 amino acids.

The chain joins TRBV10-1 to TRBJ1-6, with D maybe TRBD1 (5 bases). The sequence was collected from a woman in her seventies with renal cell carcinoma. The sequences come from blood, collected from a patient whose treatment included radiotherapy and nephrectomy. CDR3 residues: CASSEEGINSPLHF. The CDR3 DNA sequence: TGCGCCAGCAGTGAGGAGGGGATCAATTCACCCCTCCACTTT.